This T cell receptor (beta chain) was retrieved from a study of vaccination effects on CD4 cells after COVID-19. A note on this clone: Its antigen is still unknown.

The V gene lost 7 bases and the J gene lost 10 bases, with 20 bases spanning the gap. Germline-derived CDR1 and CDR2 are ENHRY and SYGVKD. The CDR3 covers 15 residues. In the ViraFEST assay, antigen-specific CD4+ clonotypes were identified by expansion after peptide-pool stimulation. Between days 9 and 11 of culture, CD4+ T cells were separated out. The infection with SARS-CoV-2 (confirmed by PCR) occurred in this person between March and December 2020. Two doses of either BNT162b2 or mRNA-1273 were given to each participant. Sequencing used immunoSEQ multiplex PCR; TCRdb keeps in-frame clones, though not all of them. The repertoire includes 13,000 or so clones, approximately 70% of them detected once, and 33% sits in the top ten.

The V and J genes are TRBV10-3 and TRBJ1-6, with a possible D match to TRBD1 (6 bases). The sequenced sample was CD4+ T cells from PBMCs cultured with HCoV-NL63 spike peptides, obtained after COVID-19 vaccination. The receptor was derived from a human donor who had a prior SARS-CoV-2 infection. CDR3 in DNA: TGTGCCATCACCTCAGGTGCCCAGGGGAAATCACCCCTCCACTTT. Protein product: CAITSGAQGKSPLHF.